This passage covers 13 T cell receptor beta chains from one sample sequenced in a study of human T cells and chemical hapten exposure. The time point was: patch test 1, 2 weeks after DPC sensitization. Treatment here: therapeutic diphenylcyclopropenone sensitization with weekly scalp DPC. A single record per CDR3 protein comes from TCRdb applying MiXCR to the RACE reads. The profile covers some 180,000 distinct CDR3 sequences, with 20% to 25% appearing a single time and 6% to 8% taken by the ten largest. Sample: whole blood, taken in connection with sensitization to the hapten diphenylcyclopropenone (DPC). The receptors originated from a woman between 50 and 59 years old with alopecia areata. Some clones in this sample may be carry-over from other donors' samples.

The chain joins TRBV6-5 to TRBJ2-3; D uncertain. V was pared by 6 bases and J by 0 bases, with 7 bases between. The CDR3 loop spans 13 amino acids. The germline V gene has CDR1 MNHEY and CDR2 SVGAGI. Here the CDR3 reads CASRVVSTDTQYF. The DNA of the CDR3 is TGTGCCAGCAGGGTGGTTAGCACAGATACGCAGTATTTT.

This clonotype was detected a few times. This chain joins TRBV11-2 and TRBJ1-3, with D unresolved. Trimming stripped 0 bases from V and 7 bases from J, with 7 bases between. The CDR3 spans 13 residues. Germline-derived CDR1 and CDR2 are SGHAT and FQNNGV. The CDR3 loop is CASSLERSNTIYF. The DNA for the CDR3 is TGTGCCAGCAGCTTAGAGAGGAGTAACACCATATATTTT.

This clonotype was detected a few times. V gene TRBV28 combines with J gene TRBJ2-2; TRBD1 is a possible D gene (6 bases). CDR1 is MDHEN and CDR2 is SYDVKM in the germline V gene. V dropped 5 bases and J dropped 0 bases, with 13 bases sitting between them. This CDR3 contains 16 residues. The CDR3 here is CASSLLQGANTGELFF. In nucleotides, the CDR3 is TGTGCCAGCAGTCTTCTACAGGGTGCGAACACCGGGGAGCTGTTTTTT.

The CDR3 coding sequence is TGTGCCAGCAGGGGACCGGGCTCCAATGAGCAGTTCTTC. Translating gives CASRGPGSNEQFF. V usage is TRBV12-3 or TRBV12-4 and J usage is TRBJ2-1; D could derive from TRBD1 or TRBD2 (5 bases each). The CDR3 is 13 amino acids. The ends were cut back, 6 bases at V and 6 bases at J, with 12 bases in the middle.

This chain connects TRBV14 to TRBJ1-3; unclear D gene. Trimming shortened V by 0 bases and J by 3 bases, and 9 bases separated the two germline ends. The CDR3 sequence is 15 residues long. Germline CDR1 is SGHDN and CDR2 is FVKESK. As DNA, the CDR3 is TGTGCCAGCAGCCAAGATGGAAGCGTTGGAAACACCATATATTTT. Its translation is CASSQDGSVGNTIYF. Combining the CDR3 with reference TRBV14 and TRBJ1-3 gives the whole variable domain EAGVTQFPSHSVIEKGQTVTLRCDPISGHDNLYWYRRVMGKEIKFLLHFVKESKQDESGMPNNRFLAERTGGTYSTLKVQPAELEDSGVYFCASSQDGSVGNTIYFGEGSWLTVV.

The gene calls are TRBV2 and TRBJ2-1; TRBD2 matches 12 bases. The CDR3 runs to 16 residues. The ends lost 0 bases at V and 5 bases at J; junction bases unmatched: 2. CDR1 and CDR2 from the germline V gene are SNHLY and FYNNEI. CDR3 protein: CASSEALAGGDNEQFF. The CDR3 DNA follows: TGTGCCAGCAGTGAAGCCCTAGCGGGAGGGGACAATGAGCAGTTCTTC.

DNA of the CDR3: TGTGCCAGCAGCCTAGTAGGACTAGCTGGTACGCAGTATTTT. The encoded protein is CASSLVGLAGTQYF. J is TRBJ2-3 and V is TRBV7-3; 8 nucleotides agree with TRBD2. After removal of 5 bases from V and 8 bases from J, the junction contained 9 bases not matched to a gene. Per the germline V gene, CDR1 is SGHTA and CDR2 is FQGTGA. This CDR3 comprises 14 residues. The full variable domain, its missing parts supplied by reference TRBV7-3 and TRBJ2-3, is GAGVSQTPSNKVTEKGKYVELRCDPISGHTALYWYRQSLGQGPEFLIYFQGTGAADDSGLPNDRFFAVRPEGSVSTLKIQRTERGDSAVYLCASSLVGLAGTQYFGPGTRLTVL.

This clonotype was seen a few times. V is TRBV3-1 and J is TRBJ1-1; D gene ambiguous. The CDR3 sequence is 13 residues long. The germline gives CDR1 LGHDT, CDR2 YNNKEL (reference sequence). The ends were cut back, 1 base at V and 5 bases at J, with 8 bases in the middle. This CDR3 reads CASSQASVTEAFF. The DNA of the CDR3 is TGTGCCAGCAGCCAAGCAAGTGTTACTGAAGCTTTCTTT.

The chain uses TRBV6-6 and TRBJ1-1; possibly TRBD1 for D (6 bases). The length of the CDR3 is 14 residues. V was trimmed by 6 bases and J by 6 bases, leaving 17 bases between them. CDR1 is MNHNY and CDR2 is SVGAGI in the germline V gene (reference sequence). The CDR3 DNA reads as TGTGCCAGCAGACTTATACAGGGTGGTTCTGAAGCTTTCTTT. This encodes CASRLIQGGSEAFF.

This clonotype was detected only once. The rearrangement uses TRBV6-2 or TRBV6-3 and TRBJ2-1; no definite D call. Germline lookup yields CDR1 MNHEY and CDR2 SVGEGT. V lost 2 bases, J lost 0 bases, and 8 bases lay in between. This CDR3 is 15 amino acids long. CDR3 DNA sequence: TGTGCCAGCAGTTACGCTCCCAGCTCCTACAATGAGCAGTTCTTC. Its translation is CASSYAPSSYNEQFF.

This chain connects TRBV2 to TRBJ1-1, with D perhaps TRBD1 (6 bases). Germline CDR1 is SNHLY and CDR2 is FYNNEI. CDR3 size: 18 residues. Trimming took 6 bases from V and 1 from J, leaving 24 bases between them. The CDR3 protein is CASRAPTGIPRQNTEAFF. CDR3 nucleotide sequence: TGTGCCAGCAGAGCACCTACAGGGATCCCAAGACAGAACACTGAAGCTTTCTTT.

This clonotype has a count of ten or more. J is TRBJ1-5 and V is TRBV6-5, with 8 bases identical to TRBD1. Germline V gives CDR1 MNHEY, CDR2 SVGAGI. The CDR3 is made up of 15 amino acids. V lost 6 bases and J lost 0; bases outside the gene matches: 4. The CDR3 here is CASRSTGDSNQPQHF. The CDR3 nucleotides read TGTGCCAGCAGGTCGACAGGGGATAGCAATCAGCCCCAGCATTTT.

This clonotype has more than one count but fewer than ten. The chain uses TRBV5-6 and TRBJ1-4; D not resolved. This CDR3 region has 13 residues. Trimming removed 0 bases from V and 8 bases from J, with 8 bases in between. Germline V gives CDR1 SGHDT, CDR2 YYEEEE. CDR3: CASSLATGEKLFF. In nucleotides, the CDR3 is TGTGCCAGCAGCTTGGCGACGGGAGAAAAACTGTTTTTT.